The 15 T cell receptor beta chains in this list originate from one sample, sequenced in a study of blood T cells in healthy people across ages. Together with a sample-barcoded 5' primer, a J-beta primer mix was included in a second PCR lasting about 7 to 11 cycles. TCRdb processed the 5' RACE reads anew with MiXCR; each CDR3 protein has one entry. The sample shows about 1.1 million distinct CDR3 sequences, roughly two fifths of them seen only once. Specimen: blood. The receptors originated from a man aged 18-30 years in good health.

The rearrangement uses TRBV20-1 and TRBJ1-4; TRBD1 might be the D (5 bases). Germline lookup yields CDR1 DFQATT and CDR2 SNEGSKA (reference sequence). The ends were cut back, 5 bases at V and 4 bases at J, with 8 bases in the middle. The CDR3 loop spans 12 amino acids. CDR3 sequence (DNA): TGCAGTGCTCCAGGGTTTAATGAAAAACTGTTTTTT. It yields the protein CSAPGFNEKLFF.

The chain carries TRBV9 and TRBJ1-1; D is unresolved. Trimming stripped 4 bases from V and 4 bases from J, with 20 bases between. The CDR3 has 16 residues. The germline CDR1 and CDR2 sequences are SGDLS and YYNGEE. For the CDR3, the DNA is TGTGCCAGCAGCCCTGAGACGGGCCCCGGATCCACTGAAGCTTTCTTT. This sequence encodes CASSPETGPGSTEAFF.

This rearrangement joins TRBV27 to TRBJ2-7, with 8 bases lining up with TRBD1. From germline, CDR1 is MNHEY and CDR2 SMNVEV (reference sequence). V was clipped by 5 bases and J by 7 bases; unmatched bases: 10. The CDR3 covers 14 residues. CDR3 nucleotides: TGTGCCAGCAGTCTCACAGGGGGGAGAAATGAGCAGTACTTC. Protein product: CASSLTGGRNEQYF.

The chain uses TRBV12-3 or TRBV12-4 and TRBJ1-1; tentative D call: TRBD1 (5 bases). The CDR3 spans 17 residues. Trimming shortened V by 4 bases and J by 6 bases, and 24 bases separated the two germline ends. This CDR3 reads CASSSSQGGASGAEAFF. The DNA of the CDR3 is TGTGCCAGCAGTTCAAGTCAGGGTGGGGCGTCTGGGGCTGAAGCTTTCTTT.

This clonotype appeared a few times. This sequence joins TRBV10-3 and TRBJ2-1; D unclear. Looked up from germline, CDR1 is ENHRY and CDR2 is SYGVKD. The ends were cut back, 4 bases at V and 4 bases at J, with 14 bases in the middle. This CDR3 has 15 residues. This CDR3 is CAISGRALSYNEQFF. CDR3 in DNA: TGTGCCATCAGTGGTAGGGCTTTGTCGTACAATGAGCAGTTCTTC.

This clonotype appeared a few times. The chain carries TRBV6-5 and TRBJ2-7; TRBD1 might be the D (6 bases). Germline CDR1 is MNHEY and CDR2 is SVGAGI. V lost 0 bases, J lost 1 base, and 19 bases lay in between. CDR3 length: 18 amino acids. CDR3 residues: CASSYSPYHPQGSYEQYF. CDR3 in DNA: TGTGCCAGCAGTTACTCCCCCTACCATCCGCAGGGGTCCTACGAGCAGTACTTC.

Of note for this clonotype: The germline gene is not matched at one end of the junction; a read error may be the cause. This sequence joins TRBV5-1 and TRBJ2-1; 10 bases map to TRBD2. The CDR3 is made up of 17 amino acids. Germline V lookup: CDR1 SGHRS, CDR2 YFSETQ. CDR3 in amino acids: CASGLVGSGGIYNEQFF. As DNA, the CDR3 is TGCGCCAGCGGCTTGGTGGGTAGCGGGGGGATCTACAATGAGCAGTTCTTC.

This clonotype was found a few times. This chain connects TRBV12-3 or TRBV12-4 to TRBJ1-2; possibly TRBD1 for D (6 bases). V was cut by 3 bases and J by 8 bases, with 19 bases left in between. The CDR3 runs to 15 residues. CDR3 DNA sequence: TGTGCCAGCAGTTTCCCTCGGGGGGCGATTGGAGGCTACACCTTC. Its translation is CASSFPRGAIGGYTF.

CDR3 in amino acids: CASRLGRDRGQEETQYF. CDR3 DNA sequence: TGTGCCAGCAGGCTCGGCCGGGACAGGGGACAAGAAGAGACCCAGTACTTC. The gene calls are TRBV12-3 or TRBV12-4 and TRBJ2-5; 10 bases match TRBD1. With V trimmed by 6 bases and J by 3 bases, 13 bases remained unmatched. This CDR3 has 17 amino acids.

Concerning this clonotype: The junction differs from germline at one of its ends, possibly a read error. The chain employs TRBV12-3 or TRBV12-4 and TRBJ2-1; no clear D gene. The CDR3 extends over 14 amino acids. In nucleotides, the CDR3 is TGTGTCAGCATCGGGCAGTTGGGCTACAATGAGCAGTTCTTC. This sequence encodes CVSIGQLGYNEQFF.

This clonotype was seen a handful of times. The chain employs TRBV27 and TRBJ2-5, with D possibly being TRBD2 (6 bases). The V end was cut by 4 bases, the J end by 11 bases, with 20 bases between. Germline lookup yields CDR1 MNHEY and CDR2 SMNVEV (reference sequence). The CDR3 runs 14 residues. The CDR3 loop reads CASSWDGGVGEQYF. CDR3 DNA: TGTGCCAGCAGTTGGGACGGGGGAGTTGGGGAGCAGTACTTC.

The chain joins TRBV21-1 to TRBJ2-2; the table's D call of TRBD1 was not tested on the DNA. TRBV21-1 is a recognized pseudogene. The CDR3 runs to 17 residues. The CDR3 is CASSKRAGISCTGELFF. DNA for the CDR3: TGTGCCAGCAGCAAAAGAGCAGGGATCTCCTGCACCGGGGAGCTGTTTTTT.

The chain employs TRBV20-1 and TRBJ2-3; D might be TRBD2 (5 bases). Germline CDR1 reads DFQATT; CDR2 reads SNEGSKA (reference sequence). V was pared by 5 bases and J by 4 bases, with 25 bases between. CDR3 length: 17 residues. CDR3 in DNA: TGCAGTGCTGGGCCCATATCTTGGGCAACGGGGTCAGATACGCAGTATTTT. This translates into CSAGPISWATGSDTQYF.

This clonotype occurred a few times. The gene calls are TRBV6-1 and TRBJ2-1, with D possibly being TRBD1 (7 bases). The CDR3 runs to 15 residues. Trimming stripped 3 bases from V and 3 bases from J, with 12 bases between. Germline assignment: CDR1 MNHNS and CDR2 SASEGT. This CDR3 reads CASSDGGTDYNEQFF. The DNA of the CDR3 is TGTGCCAGCAGTGACGGCGGGACAGACTACAATGAGCAGTTCTTC.

This clonotype was recorded once. This chain links TRBV12-3 or TRBV12-4 with TRBJ2-1; D perhaps matches TRBD2 (7 bases). The CDR3 length is 13 residues. V gave up 6 bases and J gave up 13 bases, with 19 bases separating them. The CDR3 sequence is CASSGGPSETQFF. DNA for the CDR3: TGTGCCAGCAGCGGGGGGCCGTCCGAGACCCAGTTCTTC.